The 4 T cell receptor beta chains below all came from one sample that was sequenced in a study of breast tumors, draining lymph nodes, adjacent tissues. TCRdb reprocessed the multiplex PCR reads with MiXCR, giving one entry per CDR3 protein. The sample carries approximately 140,000 distinct CDR3 sequences, approximately 32% recorded once. The lymph nodes were axillary draining lymph nodes from breast cancer patients. The sample consisted of axillary lymph node tissue. These receptor sequences come from a female donor with breast cancer. Some clones in this sample may be carry-over from other donors' samples.

Turning to this clonotype: Since a much larger clone is just one base distant, this may be a read error. The chain combines TRBV20-1 with TRBJ2-1; TRBD1 agrees at 9 bases. The CDR3 totals 11 residues. CDR1 DFQATT and CDR2 SNEGSKA come from the germline V gene (reference sequence). The CDR3 spells CSGDRDNEQSF. The CDR3 DNA reads TGCAGTGGGGACAGGGACAATGAGCAGTCCTTC.

This clonotype was detected only once. The V call is TRBV25-1, the J call TRBJ2-1; 10 bases map to TRBD1. The CDR3 totals 16 residues. The trim removed 8 bases at V and 1 base at J, leaving 8 bases unmatched. The germline CDR1 and CDR2 sequences are MGHDK and SYGVNS. Here the CDR3 reads CASSYDRGRSYNEQFF. The DNA for the CDR3 is TGTGCCAGCTCATACGACAGGGGGCGATCCTACAATGAGCAGTTCTTC.

A word on this clonotype: A much larger clone lies a single base off, so this may be a read error. This sequence joins TRBV5-1 and TRBJ2-6; the D gene is possibly TRBD1 (6 bases). The length of the CDR3 is 16 residues. CDR1 and CDR2 from the germline V gene are SGHRS and YFSETQ. CDR3 in amino acids: CASRKTQGAGADVLTF. For the CDR3, the DNA is TGCGCCAGCAGGAAAACACAGGGAGCTGGGGCCGACGTCCTGACTTTC.

This clonotype came up many times. The chain carries TRBV6-5 and TRBJ1-6, with 7 bases that match TRBD1. J lost 7 bases, V lost 6 bases, and 12 bases had no gene match. The CDR3 extends over 16 amino acids. Germline lookup yields CDR1 MNHEY and CDR2 SVGAGI. The CDR3 loop reads CASRWTNLDRNSPLHF. The DNA of the CDR3 is TGTGCCAGCAGATGGACCAACCTGGACAGGAATTCACCCCTCCACTTT.